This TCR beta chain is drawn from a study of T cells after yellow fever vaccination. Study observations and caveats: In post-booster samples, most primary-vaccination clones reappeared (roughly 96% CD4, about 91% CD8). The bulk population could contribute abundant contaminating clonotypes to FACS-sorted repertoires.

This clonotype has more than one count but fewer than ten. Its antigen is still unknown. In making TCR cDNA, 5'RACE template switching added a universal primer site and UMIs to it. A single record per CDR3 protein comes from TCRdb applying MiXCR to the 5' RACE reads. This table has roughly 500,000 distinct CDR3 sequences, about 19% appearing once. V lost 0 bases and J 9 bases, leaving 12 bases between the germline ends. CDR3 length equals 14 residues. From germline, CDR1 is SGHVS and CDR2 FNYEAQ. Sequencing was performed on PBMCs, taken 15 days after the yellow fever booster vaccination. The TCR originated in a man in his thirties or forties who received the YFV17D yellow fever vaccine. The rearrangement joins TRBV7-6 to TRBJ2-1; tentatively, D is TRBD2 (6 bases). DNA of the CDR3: TGTGCCAGCAGCTTAGCGGGAGGAACCGCTGAGCAGTTCTTC. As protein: CASSLAGGTAEQFF.